The 20 T cell receptor beta chains reported below all come from one sample, sequenced in a study of T cells after yellow fever vaccination. TCRdb called the 5' RACE reads again in MiXCR, with one record for every CDR3 protein. The sample holds 250,000 to 350,000 distinct CDR3 sequences, around 4.4% seen once. The specimen was PBMCs, collected 15 days after the yellow fever booster vaccination. The receptors derive from a man aged 18 to 29 who received the YFV17D yellow fever vaccine.

This clonotype was found a few times. V usage is TRBV5-1 and J usage is TRBJ2-2, with TRBD1 identical over 8 bases. Germline V lookup: CDR1 SGHRS, CDR2 YFSETQ. The length of the CDR3 is 15 residues. The junction had 9 bases not matched to a gene; V was cut back by 3 bases and J by 8 bases. In DNA form, the CDR3 reads TGCGCCAGCAGCTACGGGACAGGTTCGATTGGGGAGCTGTTTTTT. The encoded protein is CASSYGTGSIGELFF. The full variable domain, completed using reference TRBV5-1 and TRBJ2-2, is KAGVTQTPRYLIKTRGQQVTLSCSPISGHRSVSWYQQTPGQGLQFLFEYFSETQRNKGNFPGRFSGRQFSNSRSEMNVSTLELGDSALYLCASSYGTGSIGELFFGEGSRLTVL.

Many counts were recorded for this clonotype. The CDR3 here is CASSRDRLGYGYTF. For the CDR3, the DNA is TGTGCCAGCAGTCGAGACCGGCTTGGGTATGGCTACACCTTC. The genes are TRBV6-5 and TRBJ1-2, with no clear D. V was cut by 5 bases and J by 5 bases, with 15 bases left in between. Germline CDR1 reads MNHEY; CDR2 reads SVGAGI. This CDR3 contains 14 residues.

V is TRBV24-1 and J is TRBJ2-5, with 7 bases aligning to TRBD2. Germline trimming cut 5 bases from V and 5 bases from J; bases unmatched to any gene: 13. Germline V lookup: CDR1 KGHDR, CDR2 SFDVKD. This CDR3 is built from 16 residues. Here the CDR3 reads CATSGEGTSRDETQYF. The CDR3 bases are TGTGCCACCAGTGGGGAGGGGACCTCGAGGGATGAGACCCAGTACTTC.

This clonotype has more than one count but fewer than ten. The chain links TRBV6-5 to TRBJ2-3; 14 bases agree with TRBD2. CDR1 is MNHEY, CDR2 SVGAGI, per germline. This CDR3 has 18 amino acids. With V trimmed by 0 bases and J by 3 bases, 5 bases remained unmatched. CDR3 nucleotides: TGTGCCAGCAGTTACTCGACTAGCGGGGGGGTTGGGACAGATACGCAGTATTTT. Amino acids: CASSYSTSGGVGTDTQYF.

This clonotype showed up just a few times. CDR3 region: CSARDVGTGVTEAFF. The CDR3 DNA follows: TGCAGTGCTAGGGACGTCGGGACAGGGGTCACTGAAGCTTTCTTT. This chain joins TRBV20-1 and TRBJ1-1, with 10 nucleotides matching TRBD1. Unmatched junction bases numbered 8, after V lost 3 bases and J lost 4 bases. The CDR3 is 15 amino acids. Germline V CDR1 and CDR2: DFQATT, SNEGSKA (reference sequence).

This clonotype was seen many times. This chain uses TRBV7-2 with TRBJ1-1, with D possibly TRBD1 on 5 matching bases. V was trimmed by 4 bases and J by 3 bases, leaving 12 bases between them. CDR3 length equals 14 residues. Germline assignment: CDR1 SGHTA and CDR2 FQGNSA. The CDR3 DNA follows: TGTGCCAGCAGCTCGCAGGGTGGGGACACTGAAGCTTTCTTT. This encodes CASSSQGGDTEAFF.

The chain uses TRBV7-9 and TRBJ1-1; TRBD1 might be the D (6 bases). This CDR3 has 15 amino acids. CDR1 is SEHNR, CDR2 FQNEAQ, per germline (reference sequence). V lost 6 bases and J lost 0, with 14 bases in between. The CDR3 sequence: CASRGGWGMNTEAFF. The CDR3 DNA reads TGTGCCAGCAGAGGGGGGTGGGGCATGAACACTGAAGCTTTCTTT.

The rearrangement uses TRBV3-1 and TRBJ2-3; TRBD1 is a possible D gene (5 bases). Germline assignment: CDR1 LGHDT and CDR2 YNNKEL (reference sequence). Trimming removed 3 bases from V and 2 bases from J, with 9 bases in between. This CDR3 is built from 14 residues. CDR3 region: CASSHSGFTDTQYF. DNA of the CDR3: TGTGCCAGCAGCCATTCAGGGTTCACAGATACGCAGTATTTT.

The J gene is TRBJ1-6, the V gene TRBV2; no clear D. Per the germline V gene, CDR1 is SNHLY and CDR2 is FYNNEI. V was pared by 3 bases and J by 11 bases, with 11 bases between. The CDR3 spans 13 residues. The CDR3 spells CASSEEALAPLHF. CDR3 nucleotide sequence: TGTGCCAGCAGTGAGGAGGCCTTGGCACCCCTCCACTTT. Full variable domain (rest looked up from reference TRBV2 and TRBJ1-6): EPEVTQTPSHQVTQMGQEVILRCVPISNHLYFYWYRQILGQKVEFLVSFYNNEISEKSEIFDDQFSVERPDGSNFTLKIRSTKLEDSAMYFCASSEEALAPLHFGNGTRLTVT.

The sample holds many counts of this clonotype. V usage is TRBV4-1 and J usage is TRBJ2-1; TRBD2 matches at 9 bases. Germline values: CDR1 MGHRA, CDR2 YSYEKL. The CDR3 totals 14 residues. With 3 bases clipped from V and 4 bases from J, the junction kept 1 base outside the gene matches. CDR3 loop: CASSQRGGYNEQFF. The CDR3 bases are TGCGCCAGCAGCCAGCGGGGGGGGTACAATGAGCAGTTCTTC.

The chain joins TRBV12-3 or TRBV12-4 to TRBJ1-5; D uncertain. The ends were cut back, 1 base at V and 6 bases at J, with 19 bases in the middle. CDR3 length equals 17 residues. For the CDR3, the DNA is TGTGCCAGCAGTTTAGGGACTTTAAAAGCCCCCGGTCAGCCCCAGCATTTT. This sequence encodes CASSLGTLKAPGQPQHF.

This clonotype was picked up many times. The chain is built from TRBV7-9 and TRBJ2-7; a possible D gene is TRBD2 (7 bases). Deletions cut 5 bases from V and 3 bases from J, with 17 bases between. The CDR3 covers 15 residues. The germline V gene encodes CDR1 SEHNR and CDR2 FQNEAQ (reference sequence). CDR3 residues: CASSRGGDILYEQYV. The CDR3 coding sequence is TGTGCCAGCAGCAGAGGGGGGGACATACTCTACGAGCAGTACGTC.

V and J are TRBV9 and TRBJ2-2; possible D gene TRBD1, 6 bases. The CDR3 runs to 17 residues. V lost 3 bases and J lost 3, with 18 bases in between. CDR1 and CDR2 (germline): SGDLS, YYNGEE. The CDR3 nucleotides are TGTGCCAGCAGCGGTAGACCCAGACAGGCAGACACCGGGGAGCTGTTTTTT. The encoded protein is CASSGRPRQADTGELFF.

The rearrangement links TRBV12-5 to TRBJ2-3; a possible D gene is TRBD1 (5 bases). The germline gives CDR1 LGHNT, CDR2 FRNRAP. Trimming stripped 3 bases from V and 1 base from J, with 5 bases between. The CDR3 spans 13 residues. CDR3 nucleotides: TGTGCTAGTGGTTTAGGGGGCACAGATACGCAGTATTTT. Translated: CASGLGGTDTQYF.

The chain combines TRBV28 with TRBJ2-5; possible D gene TRBD1, 6 bases. V was clipped by 5 bases and J by 4 bases, with 14 bases between them. Germline CDR1 and CDR2: MDHEN and SYDVKM. The CDR3 is 14 amino acids. CDR3 loop: CASSPQGLVETQYF. Here the CDR3 DNA reads TGTGCCAGCAGTCCCCAGGGGCTGGTAGAGACCCAGTACTTC. The whole variable domain, remainder taken from reference TRBV28 and TRBJ2-5, is DVKVTQSSRYLVKRTGEKVFLECVQDMDHENMFWYRQDPGLGLRLIYFSYDVKMKEKGDIPEGYSVSREKKERFSLILESASTNQTSMYLCASSPQGLVETQYFGPGTRLLVL.

The table lists this clonotype with a few counts. J is TRBJ2-5 and V is TRBV12-3 or TRBV12-4; the match to TRBD2 covers 9 bases. With V trimmed by 5 bases and J by 7 bases, 11 bases remained unmatched. This CDR3 has 15 residues. CDR3 sequence reads: CASSPLAGGLGTQYF. DNA for the CDR3: TGTGCCAGCAGTCCCTTGGCGGGGGGGTTGGGGACCCAGTACTTC.

The V call is TRBV4-1, the J call TRBJ1-4; D may be TRBD1 (6 bases). From germline, CDR1 is MGHRA and CDR2 YSYEKL. This CDR3 has 16 residues. The V and J ends lost 1 base and 4 bases respectively, with 13 bases between them. DNA of the CDR3: TGCGCCAGCAGCCAAGCCACTGGACAGCGTAATGAAAAACTGTTTTTT. Protein product: CASSQATGQRNEKLFF.

The sample holds many counts of this clonotype. The chain carries TRBV2 and TRBJ2-5; D not certain. Germline V gene sequence: CDR1 SNHLY, CDR2 FYNNEI. The ends were cut back, 7 bases at V and 2 bases at J, with 5 bases in the middle. The CDR3 spans 11 residues. CDR3 nucleotides: TGTGCCAGCATGAGGCAAGAGACCCAGTACTTC. Encoded protein: CASMRQETQYF.

This clonotype was detected many times. This chain links TRBV20-1 with TRBJ2-4; D gene unclear. Trimming pared 5 bases from V and 3 bases from J, leaving 11 bases between. Germline V CDR1 and CDR2: DFQATT, SNEGSKA (reference sequence). The CDR3 has 13 residues. DNA of the CDR3: TGCAGTGCTCCCGGGCAGAACAAAAACATTCAGTACTTC. Translated, it gives CSAPGQNKNIQYF.

This clonotype was counted many times. The rearrangement links TRBV6-5 to TRBJ1-3; a weak D match, TRBD1 (5 bases). The germline V gene encodes CDR1 MNHEY and CDR2 SVGAGI. The CDR3 is 15 amino acids. Trimming pared 5 bases from V and 0 bases from J, leaving 11 bases between. The CDR3 here is CASSPTGLSGNTIYF. CDR3 DNA: TGTGCCAGCAGTCCCACAGGCCTCTCTGGAAACACCATATATTTT.